The TCR beta chain under discussion was sequenced for a study of blood T cell repertoires in COVID-19. On the study more broadly: There were acute and convalescent COVID-19 samples, and they came from the United States, Italy and Spain. Nucleic acid was either cDNA or gDNA, and it came from T cells, B-cell-depleted T cells, or PBMCs.

This clone was counted a single time. Authors' data handling: The authors estimated nucleated cell counts from reference gene primer amplification. Clones were read by immunoSEQ multiplex PCR, and TCRdb kept only the in-frame ones, dropping some. V, J and clone size reflect that table, while D and trimming were determined from the DNA. This sample carries approximately 300,000 clones, around 86% of them seen once, and the ten largest clones take about 1.6%. Sample: peripheral blood. The sequence was obtained from a woman aged 45-60 years with acute or convalescent COVID-19.

The CDR3, as DNA: TGTGCCAGCAGCTTAGCGGTGACAGGGTTACATGAGCAGTTCTTC. Encoded protein: CASSLAVTGLHEQFF. The chain recombines TRBV7-8 with TRBJ2-1, with 7 bases matching TRBD1. Trimming at V came to 0 bases and at J to 8 bases, leaving 7 bases not matched to a gene. The CDR3 is 15 amino acids. Germline loops: CDR1 SGHVS, CDR2 FQNEAQ.